This note documents a single TCR beta chain sequence. The data derive from a study of T cells expressing NK-cell markers. TCRdb reprocessed the 5' RACE reads and reports one entry per CDR3 protein, with no DNA. The sample yields under 600,000 distinct CDR3 sequences, of which the top ten take up approximately 1.5%. Germline V gives CDR1 SGHDT, CDR2 YYEEEE. The CDR3 is 14 amino acids. The source of this sequence is a woman in her forties or fifties in good health. V usage is TRBV5-6 and J usage is TRBJ1-5; with no DNA, the TCRdb D assignment of TRBD1 cannot be verified. Sequences were obtained from blood T cells: a sorted CD56 or NKG2C T cell subset, CD4+ or CD8+ T cells, or bulk PBMC T cells (not recorded which). CDR3 sequence: CASSFKSWGQPQHF.